This record concerns one TCR beta chain sequence. Its antigen is not known. This record comes from a study of cytotoxic CD8 clonotypes in ibrutinib-treated CLL. Germline CDR1 SGDLS, CDR2 YYNGEE. The CDR3 is 15 amino acids. Trimming stripped 0 bases from V and 8 bases from J, with 14 bases between. Repertoires were generated with immunoSEQ multiplex PCR, while TCRdb's copy carries only in-frame clones and drops some. The table includes about 160,000 clones, 81% detected once. General observations from the study: Clonality went up at the time of ibrutinib response, stayed stable in sustained remission, and later dropped back toward its baseline level at progression.

The source is a human donor with chronic lymphocytic leukemia. This material consisted of PBMCs, taken after 12 months of ibrutinib treatment. The rearrangement links TRBV9 to TRBJ1-4, with D maybe TRBD1 (6 bases). CDR3 coding DNA: TGTGCCAGCAGCGTAGAGGGGGGCGCATGGGAAAAACTGTTTTTT. The encoded protein is CASSVEGGAWEKLFF.